The sequence of this TCR beta chain was determined in a study of neoadjuvant anti-PD-1 for oral cavity cancer. The CDR3 sequence is 14 residues long. Deletions cut 0 bases from V and 3 bases from J, with 7 bases between. Germline assignment: CDR1 SGHDT and CDR2 YYEEEE. Assay used: immunoSEQ multiplex PCR; TCRdb lists only in-frame clones, some missing. There are approximately 30,000 clones in the sample; about 77% occur only once, and 3.4% lies in the top ten. Time point described: after neoadjuvant nivolumab, at surgical resection. This clonotype originated in a person aged 35 to 85 with oral cavity squamous cell carcinoma. This sample comprised PBMCs, obtained after nivolumab (anti-PD-1) treatment. The chain has TRBV5-6 and TRBJ1-5; D gene uncertain. The CDR3 sequence is CASSLGGYNQPQHF. CDR3 DNA sequence: TGTGCCAGCAGCTTGGGCGGGTACAATCAGCCCCAGCATTTT.